The clone carrying this T cell receptor (beta chain) was found a few times. As yet, its antigen is unknown. The record originates from a study of T-cell memory formation after mild COVID-19. Overall study results and limits: Contracting CD4+ clones lay largely in CM and EM, with CD8+ ones residing in EMRA.

The authors produced TCR alpha and TCR beta cDNA libraries with sample barcodes and UMIs by 5'RACE using constant-segment primers. Via MiXCR, TCRdb re-called the 5' RACE reads, giving one row per CDR3 protein. The profile shows 150,000 to 200,000 distinct CDR3 sequences, more than 12% of them singletons. V was trimmed by 3 bases and J by 4 bases, leaving 19 bases between them. CDR3 length: 16 amino acids. Germline lookup yields CDR1 DFQATT and CDR2 SNEGSKA (reference sequence). This chain connects TRBV20-1 to TRBJ2-1; D is unresolved. The source is an adult woman who had mild COVID-19 (a few samples of this study predate the infection). Cell type and time point are not known. The material sequenced was PBMCs or a T cell subset sorted from them (not recorded which). This CDR3 reads CSARPPLADAYNEQFF. The CDR3 DNA reads as TGCAGTGCTAGGCCCCCCCTCGCGGATGCTTACAATGAGCAGTTCTTC.